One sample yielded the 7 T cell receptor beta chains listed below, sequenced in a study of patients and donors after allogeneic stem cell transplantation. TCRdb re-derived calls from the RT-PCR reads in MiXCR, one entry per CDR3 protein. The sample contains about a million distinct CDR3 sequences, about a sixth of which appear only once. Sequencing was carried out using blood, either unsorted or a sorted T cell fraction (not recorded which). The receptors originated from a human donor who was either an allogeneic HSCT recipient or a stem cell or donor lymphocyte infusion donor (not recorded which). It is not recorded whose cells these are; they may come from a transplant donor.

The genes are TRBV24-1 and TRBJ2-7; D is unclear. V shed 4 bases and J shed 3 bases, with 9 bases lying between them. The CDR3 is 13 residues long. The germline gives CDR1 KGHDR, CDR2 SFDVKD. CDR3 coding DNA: TGTGCCACCAGTGAGGGGTACGGCTACGAGCAGTACTTC. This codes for CATSEGYGYEQYF.

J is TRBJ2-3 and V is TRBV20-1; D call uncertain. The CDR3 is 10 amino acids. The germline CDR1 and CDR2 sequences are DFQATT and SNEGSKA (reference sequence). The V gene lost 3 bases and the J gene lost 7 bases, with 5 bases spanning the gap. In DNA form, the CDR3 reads TGCAGTGCTAGTTTGAATACGCAGTATTTT. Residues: CSASLNTQYF.

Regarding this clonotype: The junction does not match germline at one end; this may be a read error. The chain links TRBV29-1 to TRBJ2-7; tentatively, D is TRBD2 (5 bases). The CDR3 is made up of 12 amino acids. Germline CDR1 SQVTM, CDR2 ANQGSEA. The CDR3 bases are TGCAGCGTTGAGGCGGGCTCCCACGAGCAGTACTTC. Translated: CSVEAGSHEQYF.

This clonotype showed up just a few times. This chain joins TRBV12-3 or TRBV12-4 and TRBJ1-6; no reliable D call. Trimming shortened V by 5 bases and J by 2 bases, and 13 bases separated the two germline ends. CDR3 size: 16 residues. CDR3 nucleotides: TGTGCCAGCAGTGGCCCGACGGGGACCTATAATTCACCCCTCCACTTT. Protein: CASSGPTGTYNSPLHF.

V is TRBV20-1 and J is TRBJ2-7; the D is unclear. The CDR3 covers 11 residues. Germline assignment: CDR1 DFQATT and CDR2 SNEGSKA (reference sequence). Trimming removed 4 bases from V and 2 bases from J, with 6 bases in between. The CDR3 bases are TGCAGTGCTAACAGCCCCTACGAGCAGTACTTC. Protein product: CSANSPYEQYF.

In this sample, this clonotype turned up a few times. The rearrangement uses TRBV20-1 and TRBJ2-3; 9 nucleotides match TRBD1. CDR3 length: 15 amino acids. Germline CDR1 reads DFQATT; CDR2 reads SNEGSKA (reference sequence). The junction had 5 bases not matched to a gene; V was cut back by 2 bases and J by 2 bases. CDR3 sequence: CSARRDRVPTDTQYF. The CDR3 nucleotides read TGCAGTGCTAGAAGGGACAGGGTCCCCACAGATACGCAGTATTTT.

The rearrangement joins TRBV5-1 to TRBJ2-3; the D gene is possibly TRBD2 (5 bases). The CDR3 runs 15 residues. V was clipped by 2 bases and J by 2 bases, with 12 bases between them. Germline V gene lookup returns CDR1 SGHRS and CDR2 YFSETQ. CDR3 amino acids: CASSFTGLDTDTQYF. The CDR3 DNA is TGCGCCAGCAGCTTTACCGGACTTGACACAGATACGCAGTATTTT.